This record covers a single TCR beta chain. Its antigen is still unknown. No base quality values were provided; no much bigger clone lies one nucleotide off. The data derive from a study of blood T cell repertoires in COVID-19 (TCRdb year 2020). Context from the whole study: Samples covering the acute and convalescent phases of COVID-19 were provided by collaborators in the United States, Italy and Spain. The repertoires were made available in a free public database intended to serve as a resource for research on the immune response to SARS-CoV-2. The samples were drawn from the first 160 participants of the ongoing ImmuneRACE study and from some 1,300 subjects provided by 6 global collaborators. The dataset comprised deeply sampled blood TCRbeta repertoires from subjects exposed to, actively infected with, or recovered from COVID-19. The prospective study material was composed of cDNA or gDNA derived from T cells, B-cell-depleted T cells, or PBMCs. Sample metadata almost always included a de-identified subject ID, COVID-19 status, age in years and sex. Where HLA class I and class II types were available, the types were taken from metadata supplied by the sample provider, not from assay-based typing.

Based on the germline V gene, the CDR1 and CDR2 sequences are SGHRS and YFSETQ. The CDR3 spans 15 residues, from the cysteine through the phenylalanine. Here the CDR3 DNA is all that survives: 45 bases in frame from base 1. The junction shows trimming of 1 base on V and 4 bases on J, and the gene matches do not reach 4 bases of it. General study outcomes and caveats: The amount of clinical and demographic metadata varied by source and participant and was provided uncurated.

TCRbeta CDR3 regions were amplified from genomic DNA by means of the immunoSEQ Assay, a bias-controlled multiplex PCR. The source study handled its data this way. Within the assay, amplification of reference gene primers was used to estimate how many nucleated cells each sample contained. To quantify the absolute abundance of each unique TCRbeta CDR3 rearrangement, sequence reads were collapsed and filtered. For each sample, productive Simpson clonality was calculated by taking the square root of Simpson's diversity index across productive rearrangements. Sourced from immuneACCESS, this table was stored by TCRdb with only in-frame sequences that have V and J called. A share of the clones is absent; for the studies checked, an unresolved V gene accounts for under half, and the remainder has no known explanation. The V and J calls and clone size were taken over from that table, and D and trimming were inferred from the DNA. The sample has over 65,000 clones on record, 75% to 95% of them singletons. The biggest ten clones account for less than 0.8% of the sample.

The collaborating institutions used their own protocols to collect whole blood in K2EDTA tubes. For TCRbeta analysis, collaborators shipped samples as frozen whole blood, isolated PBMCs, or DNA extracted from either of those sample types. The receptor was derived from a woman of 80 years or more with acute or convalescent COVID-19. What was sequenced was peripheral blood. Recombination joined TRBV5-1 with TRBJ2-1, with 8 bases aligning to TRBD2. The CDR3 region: CASSLSGSTYNEQFF. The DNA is TGCGCCAGCAGCTTGAGCGGGAGTACTTACAATGAGCAGTTCTTC.